The clone carrying this T cell receptor (beta chain) has only a few counts. Its antigen is undetermined. The ends were cut back, 8 bases at V and 7 bases at J, with 18 bases in the middle. This CDR3 has 14 residues. CDR1 SNHLY and CDR2 FYNNEI come from the germline V gene. This specimen comes from a study of T cell responses to AZD1222 COVID-19 vaccine. Study conclusions and caveats: Repertoire sampling was restricted to post-peak T cell response timepoints. Among AZD1222 vaccinees, only six were seropositive at baseline. Two AZD1222 doses significantly raised spike-specific TCR breadth and depth over controls. Clonal diversity may have been underestimated in mostly white British donors.

Clones were read by immunoSEQ multiplex PCR, and TCRdb kept only the in-frame ones, dropping some. The profile shows tens of thousands of clones, 80% to 95% of them singletons. The chain carries TRBV2 and TRBJ1-5; D gene uncertain. The specimen comprised peripheral blood, sampled 28 days after the second dose of the MenACWY control vaccine. This sequence originates from an adult who received the MenACWY meningococcal vaccine as a control. The CDR3 loop reads CASQDLGNSQPQHF. The CDR3 DNA reads as TGTGCCAGCCAGGACCTGGGGAATTCCCAGCCCCAGCATTTT. Full variable domain (outside the CDR3, taken from reference TRBV2 and TRBJ1-5): EPEVTQTPSHQVTQMGQEVILRCVPISNHLYFYWYRQILGQKVEFLVSFYNNEISEKSEIFDDQFSVERPDGSNFTLKIRSTKLEDSAMYFCASQDLGNSQPQHFGDGTRLSIL.